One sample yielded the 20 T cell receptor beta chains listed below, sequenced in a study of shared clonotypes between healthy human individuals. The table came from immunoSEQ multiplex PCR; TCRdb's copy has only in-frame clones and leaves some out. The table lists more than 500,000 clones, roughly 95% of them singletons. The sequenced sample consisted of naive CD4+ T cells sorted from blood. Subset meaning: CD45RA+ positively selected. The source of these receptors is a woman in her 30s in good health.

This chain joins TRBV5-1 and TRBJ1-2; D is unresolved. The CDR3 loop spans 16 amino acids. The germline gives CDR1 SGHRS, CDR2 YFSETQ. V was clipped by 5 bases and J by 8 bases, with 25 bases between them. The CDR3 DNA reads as TGCGCCAGCAGACCAGGAGGGTCCCACTATGCTGAGGGCTACACCTTC. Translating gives CASRPGGSHYAEGYTF.

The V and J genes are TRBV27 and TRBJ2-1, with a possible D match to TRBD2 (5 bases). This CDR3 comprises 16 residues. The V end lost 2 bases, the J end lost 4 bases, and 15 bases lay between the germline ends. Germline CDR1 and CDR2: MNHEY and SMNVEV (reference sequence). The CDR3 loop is CASSLMEGSSYNEQFF. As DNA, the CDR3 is TGTGCCAGCAGTTTAATGGAAGGGAGTTCGTACAATGAGCAGTTCTTC.

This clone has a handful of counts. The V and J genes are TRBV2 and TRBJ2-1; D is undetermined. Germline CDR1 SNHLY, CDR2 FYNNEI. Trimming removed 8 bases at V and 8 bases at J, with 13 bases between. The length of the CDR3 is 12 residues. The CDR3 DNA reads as TGTGCCAGCGGATACCCGGGTTATGAGCAGTTCTTC. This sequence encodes CASGYPGYEQFF.

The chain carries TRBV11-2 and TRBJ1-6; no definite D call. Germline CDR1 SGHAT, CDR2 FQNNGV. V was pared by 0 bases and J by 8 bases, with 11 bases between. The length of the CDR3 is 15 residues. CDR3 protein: CASSLDTGRDSPLHF. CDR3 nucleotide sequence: TGTGCCAGCAGCTTAGATACGGGGAGAGATTCACCCCTCCACTTT.

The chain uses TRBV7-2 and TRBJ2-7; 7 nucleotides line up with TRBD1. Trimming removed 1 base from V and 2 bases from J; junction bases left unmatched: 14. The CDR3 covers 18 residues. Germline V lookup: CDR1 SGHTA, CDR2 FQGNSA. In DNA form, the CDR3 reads TGTGCCAGCAGCTTAGTTGGGACAGCCCAGTCTCGGCCCTACGAGCAGTACTTC. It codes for CASSLVGTAQSRPYEQYF.

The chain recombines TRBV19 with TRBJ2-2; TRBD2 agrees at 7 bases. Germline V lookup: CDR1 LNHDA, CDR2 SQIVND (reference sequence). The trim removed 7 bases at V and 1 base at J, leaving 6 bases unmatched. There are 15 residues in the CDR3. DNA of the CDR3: TGTGCCAGTACCCTCCGGGGGGTGAACACCGGGGAGCTGTTTTTT. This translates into CASTLRGVNTGELFF.

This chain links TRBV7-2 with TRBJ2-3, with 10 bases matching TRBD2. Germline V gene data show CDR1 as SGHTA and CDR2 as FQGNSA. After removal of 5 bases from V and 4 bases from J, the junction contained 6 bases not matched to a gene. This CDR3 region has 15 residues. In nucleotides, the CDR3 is TGTGCCAGCAGCCAGGGACTAGCGAGATCAGATACGCAGTATTTT. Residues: CASSQGLARSDTQYF.

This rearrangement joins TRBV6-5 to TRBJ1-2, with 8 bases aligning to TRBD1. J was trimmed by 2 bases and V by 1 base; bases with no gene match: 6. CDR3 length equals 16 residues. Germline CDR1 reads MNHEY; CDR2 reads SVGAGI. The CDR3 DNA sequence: TGTGCCAGCAGTTACTTGGGGACAGGCTTAAACTATGGCTACACCTTC. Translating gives CASSYLGTGLNYGYTF.

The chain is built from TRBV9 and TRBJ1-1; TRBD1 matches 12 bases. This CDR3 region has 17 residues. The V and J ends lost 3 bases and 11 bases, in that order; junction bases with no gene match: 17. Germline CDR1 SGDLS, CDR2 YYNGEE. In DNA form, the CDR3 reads TGTGCCAGCAGCGGGGAAAAGGGGACAGGGGGCGTGATGGGCGCTTTCTTT. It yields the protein CASSGEKGTGGVMGAFF.

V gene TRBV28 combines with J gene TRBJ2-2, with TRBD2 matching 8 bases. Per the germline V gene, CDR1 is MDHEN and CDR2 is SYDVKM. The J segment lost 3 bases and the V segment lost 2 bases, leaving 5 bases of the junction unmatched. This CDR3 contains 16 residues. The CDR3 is CASSLTGGPYTGELFF. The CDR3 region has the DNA TGTGCCAGCAGTTTAACGGGAGGGCCCTACACCGGGGAGCTGTTTTTT.

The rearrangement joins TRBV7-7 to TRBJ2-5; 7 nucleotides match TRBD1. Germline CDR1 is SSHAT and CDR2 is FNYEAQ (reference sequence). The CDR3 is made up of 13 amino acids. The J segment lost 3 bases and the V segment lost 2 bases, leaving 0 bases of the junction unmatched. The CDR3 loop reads CASSLQGEETQYF. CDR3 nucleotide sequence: TGTGCCAGCAGCTTACAGGGGGAAGAGACCCAGTACTTC.

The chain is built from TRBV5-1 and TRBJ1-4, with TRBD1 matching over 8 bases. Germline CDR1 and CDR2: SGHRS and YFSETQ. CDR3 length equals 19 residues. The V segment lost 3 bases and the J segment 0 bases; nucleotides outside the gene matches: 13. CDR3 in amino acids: CASSSPSTGAVATNEKLFF. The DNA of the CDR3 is TGCGCCAGCAGCTCGCCCTCGACAGGGGCGGTTGCAACTAATGAAAAACTGTTTTTT.

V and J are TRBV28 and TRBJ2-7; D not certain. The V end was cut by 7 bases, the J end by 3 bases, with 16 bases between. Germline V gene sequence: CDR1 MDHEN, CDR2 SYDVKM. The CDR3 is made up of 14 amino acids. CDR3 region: CASNPLGNYYEQYF. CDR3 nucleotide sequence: TGTGCCAGCAACCCTCTAGGGAACTACTACGAGCAGTACTTC.

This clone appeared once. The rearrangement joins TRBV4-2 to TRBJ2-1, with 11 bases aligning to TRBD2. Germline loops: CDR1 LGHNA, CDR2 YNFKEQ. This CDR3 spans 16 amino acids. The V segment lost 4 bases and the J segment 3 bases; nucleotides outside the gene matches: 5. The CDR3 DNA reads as TGTGCCAGCAGCCGGTCTAGCGGGGGGAGCTACAATGAGCAGTTCTTC. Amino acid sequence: CASSRSSGGSYNEQFF.

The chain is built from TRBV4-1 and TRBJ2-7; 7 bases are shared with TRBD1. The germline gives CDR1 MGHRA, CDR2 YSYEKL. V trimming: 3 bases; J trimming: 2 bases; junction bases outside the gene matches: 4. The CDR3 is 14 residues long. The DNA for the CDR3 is TGCGCCAGCAGCCAGGTGGACAGGACCTACGAGCAGTACTTC. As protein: CASSQVDRTYEQYF.

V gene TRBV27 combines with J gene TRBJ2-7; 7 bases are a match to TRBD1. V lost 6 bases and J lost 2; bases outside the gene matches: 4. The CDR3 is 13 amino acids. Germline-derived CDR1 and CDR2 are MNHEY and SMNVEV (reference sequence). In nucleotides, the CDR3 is TGTGCCAGCAGGCGTACAGGGGCCTACGAGCAGTACTTC. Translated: CASRRTGAYEQYF.

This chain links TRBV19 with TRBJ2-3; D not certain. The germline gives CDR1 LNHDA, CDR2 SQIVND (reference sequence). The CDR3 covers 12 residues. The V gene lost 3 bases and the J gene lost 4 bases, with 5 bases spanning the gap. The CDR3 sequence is CASSIRPDTQYF. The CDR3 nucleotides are TGTGCCAGTAGTATTCGTCCAGATACGCAGTATTTT.

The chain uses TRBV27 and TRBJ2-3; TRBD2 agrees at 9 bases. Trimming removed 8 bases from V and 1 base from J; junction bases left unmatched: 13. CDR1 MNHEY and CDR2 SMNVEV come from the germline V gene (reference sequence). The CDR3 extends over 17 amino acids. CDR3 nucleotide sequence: TGTGCCAGCGCAGTTTATGTGGGCGGGAGGGGCACAGATACGCAGTATTTT. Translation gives CASAVYVGGRGTDTQYF.

This chain's CDR3 is CASSPGREVTYEQYF. CDR3 in DNA: TGTGCCAGCTCACCAGGGCGGGAGGTCACCTACGAGCAGTACTTC. The rearrangement uses TRBV18 and TRBJ2-7; 8 bases fit TRBD2. Germline values: CDR1 KGHSH, CDR2 LQKENI. After removal of 2 bases from V and 2 bases from J, the junction contained 5 bases not matched to a gene. The CDR3 is 15 residues long.

CDR3 coding DNA: TGTGCCAGCAGTATGTTACAGGGCGGCGGGTATGGCTACACCTTC. Amino acid sequence: CASSMLQGGGYGYTF. J is TRBJ1-2 and V is TRBV6-1; D is perhaps TRBD1 (6 bases). Trimming took 5 bases from V and 5 from J, leaving 18 bases between them. The CDR3 consists of 15 residues. From germline, CDR1 is MNHNS and CDR2 SASEGT.